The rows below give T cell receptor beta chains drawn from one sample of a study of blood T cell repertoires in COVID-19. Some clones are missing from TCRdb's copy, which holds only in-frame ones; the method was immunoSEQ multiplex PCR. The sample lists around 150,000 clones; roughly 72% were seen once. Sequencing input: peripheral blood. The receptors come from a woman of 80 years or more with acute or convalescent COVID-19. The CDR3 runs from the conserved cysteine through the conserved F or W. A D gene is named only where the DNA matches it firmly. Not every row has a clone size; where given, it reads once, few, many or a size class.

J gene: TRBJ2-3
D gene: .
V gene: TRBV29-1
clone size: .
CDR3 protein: CSVEEGSSTDTQYF
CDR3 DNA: TGCAGCGTTGAAGAGGGCAGTAGCACAGATACGCAGTATTTT

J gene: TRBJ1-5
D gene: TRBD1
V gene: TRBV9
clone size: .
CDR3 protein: CASSVGQGGNQPQHF
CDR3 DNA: TGTGCCAGCAGCGTAGGACAGGGTGGCAATCAGCCCCAGCATTTT

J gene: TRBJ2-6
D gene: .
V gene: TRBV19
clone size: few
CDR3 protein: CASKSGAYSGANVLTF
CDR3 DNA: TGTGCCAGTAAGTCAGGGGCCTACTCTGGGGCCAACGTCCTGACTTTC

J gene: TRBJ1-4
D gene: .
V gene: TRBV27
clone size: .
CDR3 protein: CASAHTATTNEKLFF
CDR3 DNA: TGTGCCAGCGCGCATACCGCCACAACTAATGAAAAACTGTTTTTT

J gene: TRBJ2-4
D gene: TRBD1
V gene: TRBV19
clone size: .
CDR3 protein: CASSDMGQGINIQYF
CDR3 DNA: TGTGCCAGTAGCGATATGGGACAGGGGATCAACATTCAGTACTTC

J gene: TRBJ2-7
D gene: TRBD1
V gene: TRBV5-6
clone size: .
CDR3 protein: CASSAIGQGSEEQYF
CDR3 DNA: TGTGCCAGCAGCGCTATCGGACAGGGGTCGGAGGAGCAGTACTTC

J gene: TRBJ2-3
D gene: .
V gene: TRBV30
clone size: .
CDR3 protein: CAWSGGTRASTDTQYF
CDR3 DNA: TGTGCCTGGAGTGGCGGGACTCGTGCTAGCACAGATACGCAGTATTTT

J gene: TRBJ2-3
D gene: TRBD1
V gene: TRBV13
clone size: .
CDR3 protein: CASNLYRGRNGTDTQYF
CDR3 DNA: TGTGCCAGCAACCTCTATAGGGGGCGTAACGGGACAGATACGCAGTATTTT

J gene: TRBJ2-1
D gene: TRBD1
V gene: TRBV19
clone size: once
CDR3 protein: CASNGQGLGNEQFF
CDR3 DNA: TGTGCCAGTAACGGACAGGGTCTTGGCAATGAGCAGTTCTTC

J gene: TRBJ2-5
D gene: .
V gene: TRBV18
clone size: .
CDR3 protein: CASSPLLQETQYF
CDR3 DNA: TGTGCCAGCTCACCACTACTGCAAGAGACCCAGTACTTC

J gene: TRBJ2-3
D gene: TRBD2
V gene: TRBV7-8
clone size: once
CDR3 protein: CASSTWTSATDTQYF
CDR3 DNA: TGTGCCAGCAGCACCTGGACTAGTGCGACAGATACGCAGTATTTT

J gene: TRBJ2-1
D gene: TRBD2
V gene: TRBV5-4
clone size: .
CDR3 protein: CASSREGNEQFF
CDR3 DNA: TGTGCCAGCAGCAGGGAGGGGAATGAGCAGTTCTTC

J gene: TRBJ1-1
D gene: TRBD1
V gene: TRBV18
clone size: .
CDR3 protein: CASSPRTGVLTEAFF
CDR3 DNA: TGTGCCAGCTCACCACGGACAGGAGTTCTGACTGAAGCTTTCTTT

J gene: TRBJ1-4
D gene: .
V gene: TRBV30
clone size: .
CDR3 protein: CAWSALGGTNEKLFF
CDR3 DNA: TGTGCCTGGAGTGCCTTAGGGGGTACTAATGAAAAACTGTTTTTT

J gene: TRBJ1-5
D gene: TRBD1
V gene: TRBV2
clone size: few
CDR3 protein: CASRYKTGPWYQPQHF
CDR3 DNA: TGTGCCAGCAGATATAAGACAGGGCCCTGGTATCAGCCCCAGCATTTT

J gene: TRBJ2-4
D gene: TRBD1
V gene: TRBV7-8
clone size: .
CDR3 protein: CASSTDRGRAGNIQYF
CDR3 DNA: TGTGCCAGCAGCACGGACAGGGGGCGGGCCGGAAACATTCAGTACTTC

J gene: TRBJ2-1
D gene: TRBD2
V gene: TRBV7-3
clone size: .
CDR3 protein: CASSFSGGRYNEQFF
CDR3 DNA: TGTGCCAGCAGCTTTAGCGGGGGCCGTTACAATGAGCAGTTCTTC

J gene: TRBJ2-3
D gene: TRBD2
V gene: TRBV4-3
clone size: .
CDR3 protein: CASSQVLRGGAGTQYF
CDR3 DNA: TGCGCCAGCAGCCAGGTTCTTCGCGGGGGGGCGGGTACGCAGTATTTT

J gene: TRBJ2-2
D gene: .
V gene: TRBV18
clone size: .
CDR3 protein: CASSPLRSHGELFF
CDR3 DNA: TGTGCCAGCTCACCACTCCGTAGCCACGGGGAGCTGTTTTTT

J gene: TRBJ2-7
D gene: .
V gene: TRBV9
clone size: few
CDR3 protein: CASSVGGVGEQYF
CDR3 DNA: TGTGCCAGCAGCGTAGGGGGAGTCGGCGAGCAGTACTTC

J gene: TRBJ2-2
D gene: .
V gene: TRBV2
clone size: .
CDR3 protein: CASRRTGDTGELFF
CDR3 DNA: TGTGCCAGCAGGAGAACGGGGGACACCGGGGAGCTGTTTTTT

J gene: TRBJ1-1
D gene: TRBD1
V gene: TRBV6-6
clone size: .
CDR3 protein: CAIHRQGGTEAFF
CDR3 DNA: TGTGCCATCCATCGTCAGGGGGGCACTGAAGCTTTCTTT

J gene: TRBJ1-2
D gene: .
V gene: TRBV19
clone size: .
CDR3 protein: CASSKLSSGNYGYTF
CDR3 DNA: TGTGCCAGTAGTAAATTATCGTCAGGGAACTATGGCTACACCTTC

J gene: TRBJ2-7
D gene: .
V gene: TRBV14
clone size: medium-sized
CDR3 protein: CASSQETGLGEQYF
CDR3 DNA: TGTGCCAGCAGCCAAGAAACAGGGTTGGGGGAGCAGTACTTC

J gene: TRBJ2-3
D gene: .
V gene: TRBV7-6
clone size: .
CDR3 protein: CASSPSGTDTQYF
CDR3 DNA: TGTGCCAGCAGCCCATCCGGGACAGATACGCAGTATTTT

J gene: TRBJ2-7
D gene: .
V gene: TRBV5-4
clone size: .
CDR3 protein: CASSLGAGGGDEQYF
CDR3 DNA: TGTGCCAGCAGCTTGGGGGCGGGCGGGGGCGACGAGCAGTACTTC

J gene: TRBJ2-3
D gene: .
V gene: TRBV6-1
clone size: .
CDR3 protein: CASSEAFPGTDTQYF
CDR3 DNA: TGTGCCAGCAGTGAAGCGTTTCCGGGGACAGATACGCAGTATTTT

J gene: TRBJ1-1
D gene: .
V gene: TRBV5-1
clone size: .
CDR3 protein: CASSEQGYLLNTEAFF
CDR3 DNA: TGCGCCAGCAGCGAACAGGGATATCTATTGAACACTGAAGCTTTCTTT

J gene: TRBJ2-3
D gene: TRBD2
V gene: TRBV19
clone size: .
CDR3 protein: CASSISGRAATDTQYF
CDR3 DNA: TGTGCCAGTAGTATCTCAGGGAGGGCCGCCACAGATACGCAGTATTTT

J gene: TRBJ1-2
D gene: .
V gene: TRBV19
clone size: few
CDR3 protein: CASSLSSQGPSNYGYTF
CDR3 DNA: TGTGCCAGTAGTCTCTCGTCTCAGGGGCCCTCTAACTATGGCTACACCTTC

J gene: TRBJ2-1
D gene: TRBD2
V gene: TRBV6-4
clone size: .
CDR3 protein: CASSPTLRTSGLGVDEQFF
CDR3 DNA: TGTGCCAGCAGCCCTACGTTGCGGACTAGCGGGCTGGGCGTCGATGAGCAGTTCTTC

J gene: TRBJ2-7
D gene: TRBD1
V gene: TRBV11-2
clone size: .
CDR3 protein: CATSGQELTTYEQYF
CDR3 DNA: TGTGCCACCTCGGGACAGGAGTTGACGACCTACGAGCAGTACTTC

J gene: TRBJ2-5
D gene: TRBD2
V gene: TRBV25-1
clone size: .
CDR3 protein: CASSGTSGGLETQYF
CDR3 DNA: TGTGCCAGCAGTGGTACCAGCGGGGGTTTAGAGACCCAGTACTTC

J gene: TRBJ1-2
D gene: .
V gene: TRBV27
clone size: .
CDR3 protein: CASSRSPQGGYGYTF
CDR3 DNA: TGTGCCAGCAGTCGTTCCCCACAGGGCGGCTATGGCTACACCTTC

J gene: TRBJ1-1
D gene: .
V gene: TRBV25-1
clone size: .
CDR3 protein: CASRAVQGREAFF
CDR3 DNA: TGTGCCAGCAGGGCTGTGCAGGGTCGGGAAGCTTTCTTT

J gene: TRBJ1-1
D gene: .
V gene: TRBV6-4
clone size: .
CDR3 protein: CASSAQPGGEAFF
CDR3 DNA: TGTGCCAGCAGTGCCCAACCCGGAGGTGAAGCTTTCTTT

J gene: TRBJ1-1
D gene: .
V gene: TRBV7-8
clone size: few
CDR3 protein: CASSSTPGRGSTEAFF
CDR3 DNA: TGTGCCAGCAGCTCCACCCCCGGGAGGGGAAGCACTGAAGCTTTCTTT

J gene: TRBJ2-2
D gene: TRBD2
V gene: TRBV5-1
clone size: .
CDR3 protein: CASSPEAGVGNTGELFF
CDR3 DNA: TGCGCCAGCAGCCCGGAAGCGGGAGTGGGGAACACCGGGGAGCTGTTTTTT

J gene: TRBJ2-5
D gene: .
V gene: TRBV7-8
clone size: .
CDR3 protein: CASSLTNVATTQYF
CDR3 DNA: TGTGCCAGCAGCTTGACCAACGTAGCAACGACCCAGTACTTC

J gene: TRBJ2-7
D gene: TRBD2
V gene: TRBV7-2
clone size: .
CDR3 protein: CASSLAYASGYEQYF
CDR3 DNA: TGTGCCAGCAGCTTAGCGTACGCTAGCGGATACGAGCAGTACTTC

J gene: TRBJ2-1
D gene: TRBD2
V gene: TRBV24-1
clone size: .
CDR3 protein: CATSDPASGSYNEQFF
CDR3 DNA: TGTGCCACCAGTGATCCGGCTAGCGGGAGTTACAATGAGCAGTTCTTC

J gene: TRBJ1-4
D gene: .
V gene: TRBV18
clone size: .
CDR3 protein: CASSPTGENEKLFF
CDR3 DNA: TGTGCCAGCTCACCGACAGGAGAGAATGAAAAACTGTTTTTT

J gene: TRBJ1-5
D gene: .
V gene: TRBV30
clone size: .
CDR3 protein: CAWSQGGSRLDQPQHF
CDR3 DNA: TGTGCCTGGTCACAAGGGGGTTCAAGGTTGGATCAGCCCCAGCATTTT

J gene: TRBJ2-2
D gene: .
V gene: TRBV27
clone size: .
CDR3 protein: CASSLRSLKNTGELFF
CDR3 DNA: TGTGCCAGCAGTCTGCGAAGCCTCAAAAACACCGGGGAGCTGTTTTTT

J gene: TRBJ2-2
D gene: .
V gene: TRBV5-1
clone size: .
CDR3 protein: CASRVGGASDTGELFF
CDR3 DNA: TGCGCCAGCAGAGTAGGGGGGGCGTCGGACACCGGGGAGCTGTTTTTT

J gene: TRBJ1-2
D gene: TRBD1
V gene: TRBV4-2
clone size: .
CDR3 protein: CASSQTHGTGRGYTF
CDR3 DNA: TGTGCCAGCAGCCAAACCCACGGGACAGGGCGAGGCTACACCTTC

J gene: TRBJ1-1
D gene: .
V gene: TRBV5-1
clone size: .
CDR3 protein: CASSSGQNTEAFF
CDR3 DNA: TGCGCCAGCAGCTCCGGACAGAACACTGAAGCTTTCTTT

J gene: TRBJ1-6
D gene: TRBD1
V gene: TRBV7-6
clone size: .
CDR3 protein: CASSADRGPNNSPLHF
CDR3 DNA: TGTGCCAGCAGCGCGGACAGGGGACCTAATAATTCACCCCTCCACTTT

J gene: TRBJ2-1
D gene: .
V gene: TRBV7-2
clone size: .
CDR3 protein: CASSLFSSPFNEQFF
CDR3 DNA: TGTGCCAGCAGCTTATTTAGTAGTCCCTTCAATGAGCAGTTCTTC

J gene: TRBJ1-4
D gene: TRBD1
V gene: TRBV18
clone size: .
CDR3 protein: CASSPDLGQGEKLFF
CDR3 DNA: TGTGCCAGCTCACCTGACCTCGGACAGGGCGAAAAACTGTTTTTT

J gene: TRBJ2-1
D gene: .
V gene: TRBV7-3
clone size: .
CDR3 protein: CASSHANYNEQFF
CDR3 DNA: TGTGCCAGCAGCCATGCTAATTACAATGAGCAGTTCTTC

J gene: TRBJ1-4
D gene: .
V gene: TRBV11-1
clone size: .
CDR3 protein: CASSFESGRVDEKLFF
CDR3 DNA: TGTGCCAGCAGCTTTGAGTCGGGCAGGGTGGATGAAAAACTGTTTTTT

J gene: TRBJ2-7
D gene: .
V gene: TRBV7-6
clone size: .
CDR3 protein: CASSPLAIGYEQYF
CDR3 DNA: TGTGCCAGCAGCCCTCTAGCTATCGGTTACGAGCAGTACTTC